A single sample is the source of the 11 T cell receptor beta chains below, sequenced in a study of human T cells and chemical hapten exposure. TCRdb recomputed calls from the RACE reads with MiXCR, one row per CDR3 protein. The data show 150,000 to 200,000 distinct CDR3 sequences, around 30% seen once. Described time point: pre-sensitization, week 0. Treatment denoted: therapeutic diphenylcyclopropenone sensitization with weekly scalp DPC. This material consisted of whole blood, taken in connection with sensitization to the hapten diphenylcyclopropenone (DPC). These receptor sequences come from a woman in her thirties with alopecia areata. Some clones in this sample may be carry-over from other donors' samples.

This clonotype was counted only a few times. CDR3 protein: CASSFGTGGTDTQYF. Here the CDR3 DNA reads TGTGCCAGCAGCTTTGGAACAGGGGGCACAGATACGCAGTATTTT. The genes are TRBV7-3 and TRBJ2-3, with TRBD1 matching 7 bases. Trimming took 3 bases from V and 1 from J; bases not matched to a gene: 4. Germline V lookup: CDR1 SGHTA, CDR2 FQGTGA. The length of the CDR3 is 15 residues.

This clonotype came up many times. The genes are TRBV20-1 and TRBJ1-5; D may be TRBD1 (5 bases). The CDR3 length is 12 residues. V was clipped by 6 bases and J by 5 bases, with 11 bases between them. CDR1 is DFQATT, CDR2 SNEGSKA, per germline (reference sequence). Here the CDR3 reads CSARRGDQPQHF. CDR3 bases: TGCAGTGCCCGCCGAGGGGATCAGCCCCAGCATTTT.

The chain uses TRBV15 and TRBJ1-2; D is unresolved. Germline values: CDR1 LNHNV, CDR2 YYDKDF (reference sequence). V was cut by 1 base and J by 12 bases, with 15 bases left in between. This CDR3 is built from 13 residues. This CDR3 is CATSRVETRGHTF. The CDR3 bases are TGTGCCACCAGCAGAGTGGAGACAAGAGGTCACACCTTC. The full variable domain, completed using reference TRBV15 and TRBJ1-2, is DAMVIQNPRYQVTQFGKPVTLSCSQTLNHNVMYWYQQKSSQAPKLLFHYYDKDFNNEADTPDNFQSRRPNTSFCFLDIRSPGLGDTAMYLCATSRVETRGHTFGSGTRLTVV.

The rearrangement links TRBV20-1 to TRBJ2-1; 7 bases fit TRBD1. The V segment lost 5 bases and the J segment 8 bases; nucleotides outside the gene matches: 9. The CDR3 is 13 residues long. The germline V gene has CDR1 DFQATT and CDR2 SNEGSKA (reference sequence). CDR3 in DNA: TGCAGTGCTTTACTGAGACAGGGCGATGAGCAGTTCTTC. It encodes CSALLRQGDEQFF.

The chain couples TRBV5-1 to TRBJ1-6, with D perhaps TRBD1 (6 bases). The length of the CDR3 is 17 residues. Germline CDR1 is SGHRS and CDR2 is YFSETQ. Trimming took 0 bases from V and 7 from J, leaving 17 bases between them. CDR3 coding DNA: TGCGCCAGCAGCTTGGACCGTCCGGGGGCGATCAATTCACCCCTCCACTTT. Translated, it gives CASSLDRPGAINSPLHF. Drawing the rest from reference TRBV5-1 and TRBJ1-6, the complete variable domain is KAGVTQTPRYLIKTRGQQVTLSCSPISGHRSVSWYQQTPGQGLQFLFEYFSETQRNKGNFPGRFSGRQFSNSRSEMNVSTLELGDSALYLCASSLDRPGAINSPLHFGNGTRLTVT.

The chain uses TRBV28 and TRBJ2-5; no reliable D call. V shed 7 bases and J shed 7 bases, with 10 bases lying between them. The CDR3 loop spans 11 amino acids. The V gene's germline CDR1 is MDHEN and CDR2 SYDVKM. This CDR3 reads CASNSFATQYF. In DNA form, the CDR3 reads TGTGCCAGCAACTCCTTTGCGACCCAGTACTTC.

This clonotype was seen a handful of times. The chain joins TRBV20-1 to TRBJ2-7, with unresolved D. Germline V gene sequence: CDR1 DFQATT, CDR2 SNEGSKA (reference sequence). Trimming took off 5 bases at V and 1 base at J, with 15 bases between the two ends. There are 14 residues in the CDR3. CDR3: CSAVNRKKSYEQYF. CDR3 coding DNA: TGCAGTGCTGTAAACAGAAAAAAATCCTACGAGCAGTACTTC.

This clonotype was picked up a small number of times. The chain links TRBV2 to TRBJ2-3, with D unresolved. Deletions cut 3 bases from V and 4 bases from J, with 11 bases between. The CDR3 consists of 14 residues. Germline CDR1 is SNHLY and CDR2 is FYNNEI. The chain's CDR3 is CASSDDRPPDTQYF. The CDR3 DNA reads TGTGCCAGCAGTGATGATCGACCTCCAGATACGCAGTATTTT. Full variable domain (remainder filled in from reference TRBV2 and TRBJ2-3): EPEVTQTPSHQVTQMGQEVILRCVPISNHLYFYWYRQILGQKVEFLVSFYNNEISEKSEIFDDQFSVERPDGSNFTLKIRSTKLEDSAMYFCASSDDRPPDTQYFGPGTRLTVL.

This clonotype has a handful of counts. The chain has TRBV7-2 and TRBJ1-5; possibly TRBD1 for D (5 bases). V lost 1 base and J lost 4, with 11 bases in between. Germline V gene lookup returns CDR1 SGHTA and CDR2 FQGNSA. The CDR3 runs 15 residues. The DNA for the CDR3 is TGTGCCAGCAGCTTAGGCAGGGCTGGTAATCAGCCCCAGCATTTT. It is translated as CASSLGRAGNQPQHF.

This clonotype was seen a few times. The chain uses TRBV7-2 and TRBJ2-3, with 13 bases fitting TRBD2. After removal of 4 bases from V and 5 bases from J, the junction contained 6 bases not matched to a gene. Germline V gene data show CDR1 as SGHTA and CDR2 as FQGNSA. The length of the CDR3 is 16 residues. This CDR3 reads CASSSQTSGRLDTQYF. DNA for the CDR3: TGTGCCAGCAGCTCGCAGACTAGCGGGAGGTTAGATACGCAGTATTTT.

This clonotype was seen more than once but under ten times. V is TRBV19 and J is TRBJ2-3, with TRBD2 identical over 13 bases. Looked up from germline, CDR1 is LNHDA and CDR2 is SQIVND (reference sequence). The CDR3 is made up of 14 amino acids. Losses at the gene ends were 10 bases for V and 5 bases for J; bases not matched to a gene: 6. CDR3 residues: CATRTSGGIDTQYF. DNA of the CDR3: TGTGCCACCCGGACTAGCGGGGGTATAGATACGCAGTATTTT.